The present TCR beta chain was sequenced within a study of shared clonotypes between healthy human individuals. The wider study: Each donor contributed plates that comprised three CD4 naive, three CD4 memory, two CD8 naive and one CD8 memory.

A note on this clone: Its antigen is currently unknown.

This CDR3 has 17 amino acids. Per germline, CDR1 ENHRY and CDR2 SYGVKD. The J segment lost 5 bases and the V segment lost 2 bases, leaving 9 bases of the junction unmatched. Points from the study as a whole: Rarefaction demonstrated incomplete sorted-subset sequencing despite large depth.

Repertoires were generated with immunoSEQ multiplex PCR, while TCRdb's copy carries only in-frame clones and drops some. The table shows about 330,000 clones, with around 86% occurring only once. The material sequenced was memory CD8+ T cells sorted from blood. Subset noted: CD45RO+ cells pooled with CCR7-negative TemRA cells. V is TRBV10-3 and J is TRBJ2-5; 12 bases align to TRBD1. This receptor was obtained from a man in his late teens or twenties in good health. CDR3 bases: TGTGCCATCAGTGAGCCCTCTTGGGACAGGGGGCAGGAGACCCAGTACTTC. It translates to CAISEPSWDRGQETQYF.